This T cell receptor beta chain emerged from a study of cytomegalovirus exposure and HLA in healthy donors. Assay used: immunoSEQ multiplex PCR; TCRdb lists only in-frame clones, some missing. This table holds around 63,000 clones, roughly nine tenths found once. Sequencing used PBMCs. The TCR comes from a woman younger than 30 in good health and CMV-seronegative.

The CDR3 here is CAWREPGTANTGELFF. CDR3 nucleotides: TGTGCCTGGAGGGAACCCGGGACAGCGAACACCGGGGAGCTGTTTTTT. This rearrangement joins TRBV30 to TRBJ2-2; 7 bases agree with TRBD1. CDR3 length equals 16 residues. CDR1 and CDR2 from the germline V gene are GTSNPN and SVGIG (reference sequence). J was trimmed by 0 bases and V by 3 bases; bases with no gene match: 7.